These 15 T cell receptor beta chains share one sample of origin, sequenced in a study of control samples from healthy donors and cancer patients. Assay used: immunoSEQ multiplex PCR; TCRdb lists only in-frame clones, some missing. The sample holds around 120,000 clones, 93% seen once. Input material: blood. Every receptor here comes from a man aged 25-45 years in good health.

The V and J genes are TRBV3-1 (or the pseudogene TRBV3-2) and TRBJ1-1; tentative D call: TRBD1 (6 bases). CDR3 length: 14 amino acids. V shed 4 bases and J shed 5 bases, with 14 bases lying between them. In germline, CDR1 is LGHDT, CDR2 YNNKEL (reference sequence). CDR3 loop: CASSPRGGFTEAFF. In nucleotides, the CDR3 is TGTGCCAGCAGCCCGCGGGGGGGCTTTACTGAAGCTTTCTTT.

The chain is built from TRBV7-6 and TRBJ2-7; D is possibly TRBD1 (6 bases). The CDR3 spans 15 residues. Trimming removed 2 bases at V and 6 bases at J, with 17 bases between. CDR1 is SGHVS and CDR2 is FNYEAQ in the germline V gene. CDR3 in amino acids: CASSLNRDAVAEQYF. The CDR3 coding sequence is TGTGCCAGCAGCTTAAACAGGGACGCCGTTGCCGAGCAGTACTTC. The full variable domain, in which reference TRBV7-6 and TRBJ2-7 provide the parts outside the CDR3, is GAGVSQSPRYKVTKRGQDVALRCDPISGHVSLYWYRQALGQGPEFLTYFNYEAQQDKSGLPNDRFSAERPEGSISTLTIQRTEQRDSAMYRCASSLNRDAVAEQYFGPGTRLTVT.

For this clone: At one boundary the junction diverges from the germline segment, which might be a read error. CDR3: CASRGEGRVETFF. CDR3 DNA: TGTGCCAGCAGGGGGGAGGGACGAGTTGAAACTTTCTTT. The V and J genes are TRBV6-5 and TRBJ1-1, with D possibly TRBD1 on 5 matching bases. The CDR3 contains 13 residues. Germline CDR1 and CDR2: MNHEY and SVGAGI.

The CDR3 loop reads CASGPTGDYGYTF. The CDR3 DNA is TGTGCTAGTGGCCCGACAGGAGACTATGGCTACACCTTC. The genes are TRBV12-5 and TRBJ1-2; D is possibly TRBD1 (6 bases). V shed 6 bases and J shed 3 bases, with 11 bases lying between them. The CDR3 consists of 13 residues. Germline lookup yields CDR1 LGHNT and CDR2 FRNRAP. The full variable domain, in which reference TRBV12-5 and TRBJ1-2 provide the parts outside the CDR3, is DARVTQTPRHKVTEMGQEVTMRCQPILGHNTVFWYRQTMMQGLELLAYFRNRAPLDDSGMPKDRFSAEMPDATLATLKIQPSEPRDSAVYFCASGPTGDYGYTFGSGTRLTVV.

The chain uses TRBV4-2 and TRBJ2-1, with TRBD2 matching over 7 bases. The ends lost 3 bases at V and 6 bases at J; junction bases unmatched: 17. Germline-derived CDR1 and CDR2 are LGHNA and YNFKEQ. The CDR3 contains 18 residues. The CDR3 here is CASSQETLARRGGNEQFF. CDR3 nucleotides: TGTGCCAGCAGCCAGGAAACACTAGCGCGGCGGGGCGGCAATGAGCAGTTCTTC.

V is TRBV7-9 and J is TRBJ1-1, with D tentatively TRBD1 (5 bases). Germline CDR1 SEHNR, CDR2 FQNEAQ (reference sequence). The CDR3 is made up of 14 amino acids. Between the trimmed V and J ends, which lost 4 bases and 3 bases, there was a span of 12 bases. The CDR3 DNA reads TGTGCCAGCAGCTCAGCAGGGTGGGACACTGAAGCTTTCTTT. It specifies CASSSAGWDTEAFF.

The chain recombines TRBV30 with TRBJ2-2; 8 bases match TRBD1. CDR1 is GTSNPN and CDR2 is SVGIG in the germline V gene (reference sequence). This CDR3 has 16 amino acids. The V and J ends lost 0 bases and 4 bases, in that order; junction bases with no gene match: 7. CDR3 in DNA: TGTGCCTGGAGTGTGAGGACAGGGATGGGCACCGGGGAGCTGTTTTTT. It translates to CAWSVRTGMGTGELFF.

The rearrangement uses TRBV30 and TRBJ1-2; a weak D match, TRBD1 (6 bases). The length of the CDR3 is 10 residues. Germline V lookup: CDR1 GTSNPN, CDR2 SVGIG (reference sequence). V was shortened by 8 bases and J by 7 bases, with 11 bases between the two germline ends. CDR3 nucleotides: TGTGCCGCCGAGGACAGTGGCTACACCTTC. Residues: CAAEDSGYTF.

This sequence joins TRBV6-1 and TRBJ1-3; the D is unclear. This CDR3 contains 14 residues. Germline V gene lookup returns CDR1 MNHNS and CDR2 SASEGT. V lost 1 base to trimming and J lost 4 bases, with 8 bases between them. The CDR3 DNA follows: TGTGCCAGCAGTGAAGTCTCTGGAGGAAACACCATATATTTT. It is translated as CASSEVSGGNTIYF.

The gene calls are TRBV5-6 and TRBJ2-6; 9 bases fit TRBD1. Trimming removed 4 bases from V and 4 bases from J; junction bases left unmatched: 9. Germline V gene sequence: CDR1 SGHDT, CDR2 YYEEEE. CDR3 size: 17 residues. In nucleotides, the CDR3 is TGTGCCAGCAGCGGGAGGACAGGGGTGTCAGGGGCCAACGTCCTGACTTTC. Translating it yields CASSGRTGVSGANVLTF.

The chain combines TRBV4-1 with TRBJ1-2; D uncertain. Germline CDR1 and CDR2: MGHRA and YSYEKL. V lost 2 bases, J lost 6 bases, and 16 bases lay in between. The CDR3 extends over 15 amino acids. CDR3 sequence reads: CASSQPRQPWDGYTF. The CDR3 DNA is TGCGCCAGCAGCCAACCCCGGCAGCCCTGGGATGGCTACACCTTC.

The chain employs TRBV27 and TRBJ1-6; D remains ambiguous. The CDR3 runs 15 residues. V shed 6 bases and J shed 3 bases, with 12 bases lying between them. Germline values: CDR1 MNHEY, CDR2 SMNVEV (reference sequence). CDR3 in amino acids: CASRLGSFYNSPLHF. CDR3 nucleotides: TGTGCCAGCAGGTTAGGCAGCTTCTATAATTCACCCCTCCACTTT.

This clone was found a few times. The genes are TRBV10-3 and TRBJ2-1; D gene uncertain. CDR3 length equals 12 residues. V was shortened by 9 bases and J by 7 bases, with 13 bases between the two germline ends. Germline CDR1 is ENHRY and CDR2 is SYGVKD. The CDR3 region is CAISLSSNEQFF. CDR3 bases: TGTGCCATATCATTATCTAGTAATGAGCAGTTCTTC.

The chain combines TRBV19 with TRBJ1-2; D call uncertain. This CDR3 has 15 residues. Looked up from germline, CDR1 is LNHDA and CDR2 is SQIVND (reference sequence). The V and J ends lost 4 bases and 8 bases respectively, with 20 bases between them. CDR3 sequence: CASSTPQVFAKGYTF. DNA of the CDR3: TGTGCCAGTAGTACCCCTCAGGTTTTTGCGAAGGGCTACACCTTC.

CDR3 residues: CASSPSTIMNTEAFF. The CDR3 nucleotides read TGTGCCAGCAGCCCATCGACAATAATGAACACTGAAGCTTTCTTT. This chain links TRBV7-2 with TRBJ1-1; no clear D gene. V gave up 5 bases and J gave up 0 bases, with 13 bases separating them. Germline CDR1 and CDR2: SGHTA and FQGNSA. The CDR3 is made up of 15 amino acids.